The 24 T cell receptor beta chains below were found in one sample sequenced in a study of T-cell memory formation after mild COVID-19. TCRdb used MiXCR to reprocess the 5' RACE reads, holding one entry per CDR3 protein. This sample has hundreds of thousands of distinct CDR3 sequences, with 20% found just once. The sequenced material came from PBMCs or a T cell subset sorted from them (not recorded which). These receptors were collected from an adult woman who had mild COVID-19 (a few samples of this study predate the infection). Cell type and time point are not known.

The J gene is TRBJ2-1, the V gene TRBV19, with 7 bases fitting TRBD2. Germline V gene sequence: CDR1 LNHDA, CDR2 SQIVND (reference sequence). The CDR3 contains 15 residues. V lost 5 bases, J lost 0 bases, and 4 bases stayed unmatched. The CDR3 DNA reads TGTGCCAGTAGTTACGGCGGGAGCTCCTACAATGAGCAGTTCTTC. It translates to CASSYGGSSYNEQFF.

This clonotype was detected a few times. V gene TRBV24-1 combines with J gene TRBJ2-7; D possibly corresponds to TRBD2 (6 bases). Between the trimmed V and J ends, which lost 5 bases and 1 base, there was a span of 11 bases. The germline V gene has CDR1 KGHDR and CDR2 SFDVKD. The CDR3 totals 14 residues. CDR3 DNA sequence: TGTGCCACCAGTGCCGGGACTTCTTCCTACGAGCAGTACTTC. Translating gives CATSAGTSSYEQYF.

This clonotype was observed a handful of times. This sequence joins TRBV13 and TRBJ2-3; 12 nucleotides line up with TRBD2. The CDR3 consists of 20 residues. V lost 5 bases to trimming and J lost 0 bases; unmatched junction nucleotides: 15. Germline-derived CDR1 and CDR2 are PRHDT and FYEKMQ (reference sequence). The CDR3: CASSGRLRLAGESSTDTQYF. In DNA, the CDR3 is TGTGCCAGCAGCGGGAGGTTGAGACTAGCGGGGGAATCTAGCACAGATACGCAGTATTTT.

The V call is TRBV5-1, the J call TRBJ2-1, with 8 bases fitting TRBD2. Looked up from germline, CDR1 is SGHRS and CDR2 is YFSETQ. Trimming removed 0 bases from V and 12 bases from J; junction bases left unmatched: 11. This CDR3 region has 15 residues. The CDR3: CASSLGVAGPRGQFF. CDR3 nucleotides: TGCGCCAGCAGCTTGGGGGTAGCGGGGCCACGGGGGCAGTTCTTC.

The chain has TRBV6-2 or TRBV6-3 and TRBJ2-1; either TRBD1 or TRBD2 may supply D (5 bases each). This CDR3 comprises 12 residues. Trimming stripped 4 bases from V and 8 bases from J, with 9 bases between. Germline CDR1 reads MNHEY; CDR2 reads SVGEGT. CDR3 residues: CASSSSGHEQFF. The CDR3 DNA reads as TGTGCCAGCAGTTCCTCGGGGCATGAGCAGTTCTTC.

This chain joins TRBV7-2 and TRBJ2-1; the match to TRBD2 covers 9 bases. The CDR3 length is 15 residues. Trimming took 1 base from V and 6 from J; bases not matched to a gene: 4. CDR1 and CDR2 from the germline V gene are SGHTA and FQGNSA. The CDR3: CASSLVSGSGNEQFF. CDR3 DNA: TGTGCCAGCAGCTTAGTTAGCGGGAGCGGCAATGAGCAGTTCTTC.

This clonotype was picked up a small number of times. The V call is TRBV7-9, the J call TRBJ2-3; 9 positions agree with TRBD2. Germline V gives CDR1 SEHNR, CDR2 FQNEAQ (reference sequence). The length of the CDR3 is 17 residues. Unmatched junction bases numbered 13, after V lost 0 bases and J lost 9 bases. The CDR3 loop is CASSLAPLAGRSETQYF. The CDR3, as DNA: TGTGCCAGCAGCTTAGCCCCGCTAGCGGGAAGGTCGGAAACGCAGTATTTT. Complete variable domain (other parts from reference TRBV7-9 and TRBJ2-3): DTGVSQNPRHKITKRGQNVTFRCDPISEHNRLYWYRQTLGQGPEFLTYFQNEAQLEKSRLLSDRFSAERPKGSFSTLEIQRTEQGDSAMYLCASSLAPLAGRSETQYFGPGTRLTVL.

CDR3 coding DNA: TGTGCCAGCAGCCCGGGGGCGTACTCCGGGGAGACCCAGTACTTC. Its protein product is CASSPGAYSGETQYF. The genes are TRBV7-3 and TRBJ2-5; D possibly uses TRBD1 or TRBD2 (6 bases each). The CDR3 runs 15 residues. V lost 5 bases and J lost 5, with 18 bases in between. Germline CDR1 reads SGHTA; CDR2 reads FQGTGA.

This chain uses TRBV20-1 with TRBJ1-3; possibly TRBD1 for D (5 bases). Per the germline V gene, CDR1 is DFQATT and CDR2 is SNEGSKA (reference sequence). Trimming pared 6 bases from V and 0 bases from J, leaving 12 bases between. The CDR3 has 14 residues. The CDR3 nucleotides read TGCAGTGCGGGGGGGGACGGCTCTGGAAACACCATATATTTT. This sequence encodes CSAGGDGSGNTIYF.

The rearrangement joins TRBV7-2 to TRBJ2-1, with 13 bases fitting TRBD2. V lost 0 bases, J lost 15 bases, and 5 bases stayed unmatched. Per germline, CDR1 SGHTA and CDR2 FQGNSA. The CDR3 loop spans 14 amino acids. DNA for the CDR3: TGTGCCAGCAGCTTAGCGATGGGACTAGCGGGACCGTTCTTC. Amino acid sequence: CASSLAMGLAGPFF.

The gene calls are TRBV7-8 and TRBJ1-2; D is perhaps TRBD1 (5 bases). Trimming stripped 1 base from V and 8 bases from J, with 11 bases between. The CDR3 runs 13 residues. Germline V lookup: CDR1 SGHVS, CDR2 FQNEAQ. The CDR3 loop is CASSLGGSLGYTF. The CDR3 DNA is TGTGCCAGCAGCTTAGGGGGCTCCCTAGGCTACACCTTC.

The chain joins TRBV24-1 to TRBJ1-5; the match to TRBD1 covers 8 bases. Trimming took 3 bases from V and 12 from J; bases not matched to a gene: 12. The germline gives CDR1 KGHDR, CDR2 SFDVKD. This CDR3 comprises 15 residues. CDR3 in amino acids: CATSDSRGPGMLQHF. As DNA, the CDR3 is TGTGCCACCAGTGATAGCAGGGGGCCCGGAATGCTCCAGCATTTT.

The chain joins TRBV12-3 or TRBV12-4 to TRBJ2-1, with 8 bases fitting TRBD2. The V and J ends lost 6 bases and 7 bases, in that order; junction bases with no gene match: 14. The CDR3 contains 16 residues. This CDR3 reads CASSEGSGLAGNEQFF. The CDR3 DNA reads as TGTGCCAGCAGCGAGGGGTCAGGGCTAGCGGGTAATGAGCAGTTCTTC.

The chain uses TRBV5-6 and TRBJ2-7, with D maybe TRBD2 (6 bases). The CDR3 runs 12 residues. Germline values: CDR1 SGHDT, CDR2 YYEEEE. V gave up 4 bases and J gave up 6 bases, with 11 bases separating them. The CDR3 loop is CASSRDFSEQYF. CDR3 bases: TGTGCCAGCAGCCGGGACTTCTCCGAGCAGTACTTC.

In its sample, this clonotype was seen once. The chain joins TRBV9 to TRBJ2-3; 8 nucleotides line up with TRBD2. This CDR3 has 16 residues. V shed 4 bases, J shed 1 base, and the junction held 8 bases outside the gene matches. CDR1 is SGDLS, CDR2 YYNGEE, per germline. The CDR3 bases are TGTGCCAGCAGCCAACCCCTAGCGGGCGGCACAGATACGCAGTATTTT. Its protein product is CASSQPLAGGTDTQYF. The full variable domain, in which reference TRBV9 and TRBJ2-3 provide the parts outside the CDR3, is DSGVTQTPKHLITATGQRVTLRCSPRSGDLSVYWYQQSLDQGLQFLIQYYNGEERAKGNILERFSAQQFPDLHSELNLSSLELGDSALYFCASSQPLAGGTDTQYFGPGTRLTVL.

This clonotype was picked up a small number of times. The CDR3 here is CASSTRDRGDEQFF. The CDR3, as DNA: TGTGCCAGCAGCACCAGGGACAGGGGGGATGAGCAGTTCTTC. V gene TRBV5-6 combines with J gene TRBJ2-1, with 11 bases identical to TRBD1. This CDR3 contains 14 residues. Germline V lookup: CDR1 SGHDT, CDR2 YYEEEE. Losses at the gene ends were 4 bases for V and 8 bases for J; bases not matched to a gene: 5.

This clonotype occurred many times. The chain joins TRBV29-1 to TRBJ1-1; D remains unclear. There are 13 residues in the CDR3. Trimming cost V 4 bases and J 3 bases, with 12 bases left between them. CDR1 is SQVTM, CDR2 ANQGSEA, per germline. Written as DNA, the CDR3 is TGCAGCGTTGCCCCATCTCTCTACACTGAAGCTTTCTTT. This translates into CSVAPSLYTEAFF.

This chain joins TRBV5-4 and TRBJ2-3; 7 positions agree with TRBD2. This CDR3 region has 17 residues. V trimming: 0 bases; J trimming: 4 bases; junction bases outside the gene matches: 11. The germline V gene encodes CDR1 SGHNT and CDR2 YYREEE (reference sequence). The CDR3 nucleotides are TGTGCCAGCAGCTTGGTCGCGCTAGCGGTGACGCCAGATACGCAGTATTTT. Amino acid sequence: CASSLVALAVTPDTQYF.

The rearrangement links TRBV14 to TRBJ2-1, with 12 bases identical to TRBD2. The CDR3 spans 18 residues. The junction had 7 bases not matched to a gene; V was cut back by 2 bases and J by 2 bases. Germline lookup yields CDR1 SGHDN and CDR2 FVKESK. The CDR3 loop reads CASSQRLLAGGPYNEQFF. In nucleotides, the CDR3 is TGTGCCAGCAGCCAAAGATTACTAGCGGGAGGCCCCTACAATGAGCAGTTCTTC.

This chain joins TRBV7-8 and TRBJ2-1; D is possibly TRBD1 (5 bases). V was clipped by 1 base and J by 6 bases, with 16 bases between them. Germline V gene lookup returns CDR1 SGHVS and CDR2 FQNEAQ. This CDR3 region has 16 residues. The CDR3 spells CASSLELGRITNEQFF. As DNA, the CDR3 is TGTGCCAGCAGCTTAGAATTGGGGCGTATAACCAATGAGCAGTTCTTC.

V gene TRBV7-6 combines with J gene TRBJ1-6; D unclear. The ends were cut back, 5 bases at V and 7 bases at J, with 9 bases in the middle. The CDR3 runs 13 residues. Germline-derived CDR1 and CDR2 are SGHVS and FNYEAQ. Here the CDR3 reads CASSPSVNSPLHF. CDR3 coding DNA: TGTGCCAGCAGCCCTTCAGTAAATTCACCCCTCCACTTT. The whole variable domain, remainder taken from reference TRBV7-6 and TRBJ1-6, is GAGVSQSPRYKVTKRGQDVALRCDPISGHVSLYWYRQALGQGPEFLTYFNYEAQQDKSGLPNDRFSAERPEGSISTLTIQRTEQRDSAMYRCASSPSVNSPLHFGNGTRLTVT.

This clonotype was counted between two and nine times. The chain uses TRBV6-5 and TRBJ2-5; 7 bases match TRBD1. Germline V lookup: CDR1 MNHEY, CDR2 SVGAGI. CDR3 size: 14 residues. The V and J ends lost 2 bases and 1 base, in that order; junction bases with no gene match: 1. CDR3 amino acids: CASSYRGPQETQYF. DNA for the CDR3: TGTGCCAGCAGTTACAGGGGGCCCCAAGAGACCCAGTACTTC.

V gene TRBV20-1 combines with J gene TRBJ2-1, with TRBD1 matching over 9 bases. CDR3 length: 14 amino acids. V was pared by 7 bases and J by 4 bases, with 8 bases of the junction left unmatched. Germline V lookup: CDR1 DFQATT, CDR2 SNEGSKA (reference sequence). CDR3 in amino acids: CSGRTGAMYNEQFF. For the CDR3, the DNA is TGCAGTGGGAGGACAGGGGCCATGTACAATGAGCAGTTCTTC.

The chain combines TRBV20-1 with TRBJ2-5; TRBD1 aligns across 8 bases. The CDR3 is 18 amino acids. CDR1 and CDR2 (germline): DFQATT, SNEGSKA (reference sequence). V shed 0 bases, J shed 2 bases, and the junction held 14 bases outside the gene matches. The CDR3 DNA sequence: TGCAGTGCTAGAGATGCTTATTTTAGGACAGGGACGCAAGAGACCCAGTACTTC. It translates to CSARDAYFRTGTQETQYF.